This T cell receptor beta chain was sequenced for a study of blood T cell repertoires in COVID-19. Background on the study: Some COVID-19 samples were acute and others convalescent; all came from the United States, Italy and Spain. The cDNA or gDNA used as material had been derived from T cells, B-cell-depleted T cells, or PBMCs.

It was during active infection that Seattle patients were enrolled and then longitudinally followed. Per the authors' pipeline: Reference gene primer amplification in the assay estimated nucleated cell counts. Data came from immunoSEQ multiplex PCR; TCRdb stores just in-frame clones and leaves some out. The V and J calls and the clone size are those of that table, but D and trimming were determined from the DNA. The repertoire holds about 64,000 clones, approximately 85% seen once, with less than 55% in the top ten. The V gene lost 5 bases and the J gene lost 0 bases, with 13 bases spanning the gap. Germline CDR1 is SEHNR and CDR2 is FQNEAQ (reference sequence). This CDR3 is built from 15 residues. With respect to this clone: This specimen includes other DNA sequences encoding the same CDR3.

This rearrangement joins TRBV7-9 to TRBJ1-1; D is perhaps TRBD1 (6 bases). The source is an older woman with COVID-19, enrolled during active disease. The specimen sequenced was peripheral blood. CDR3 region: CASSPRTVMNTEAFF. The CDR3, as DNA: TGTGCCAGCAGCCCCCGGACAGTTATGAACACTGAAGCTTTCTTT.